The 14 T cell receptor beta chains below were found in one sample sequenced in a study of T cell responses to AZD1222 COVID-19 vaccine. Assay: immunoSEQ multiplex PCR; the TCRdb copy retains only in-frame clones and omits some. Seen here are 140,000 to 150,000 clones, under 95% observed once, and the top ten hold 4% to 6%. This material consisted of peripheral blood, taken on day 0 of AZD1222 vaccination. These receptors all stem from an adult in good health.

The V call is TRBV5-1, the J call TRBJ2-2, with D possibly being TRBD1 or TRBD2 (6 bases each). The CDR3 has 16 residues. Germline V gene lookup returns CDR1 SGHRS and CDR2 YFSETQ. V lost 4 bases to trimming and J lost 3 bases, with 16 bases between them. CDR3 residues: CASSLVWGAHTGELFF. The CDR3 DNA sequence: TGCGCCAGCAGCCTGGTATGGGGGGCCCACACCGGGGAGCTGTTTTTT. Full variable domain (rest looked up from reference TRBV5-1 and TRBJ2-2): KAGVTQTPRYLIKTRGQQVTLSCSPISGHRSVSWYQQTPGQGLQFLFEYFSETQRNKGNFPGRFSGRQFSNSRSEMNVSTLELGDSALYLCASSLVWGAHTGELFFGEGSRLTVL.

The V gene is TRBV7-2, the J gene TRBJ1-2; a weak D match, TRBD1 (5 bases). The CDR3 runs to 15 residues. In germline, CDR1 is SGHTA, CDR2 FQGNSA. V was clipped by 4 bases and J by 6 bases, with 18 bases between them. The CDR3 protein is CASSSGGKGAHGYTF. In DNA, the CDR3 is TGTGCCAGCAGCTCGGGGGGGAAGGGAGCGCATGGCTACACCTTC.

The rearrangement links TRBV3-1 (or the pseudogene TRBV3-2) to TRBJ1-3; 9 bases fit TRBD1. CDR1 and CDR2 from the germline V gene are LGHDT and YNNKEL (reference sequence). This CDR3 spans 14 amino acids. Unmatched junction bases numbered 6, after V lost 4 bases and J lost 8 bases. Written as DNA, the CDR3 is TGTGCCAGCAGCCGCACGGGACAGGGCCACACCATATATTTT. Translating it yields CASSRTGQGHTIYF.

The chain couples TRBV6-5 to TRBJ1-6; perhaps TRBD1 as D (6 bases). Germline CDR1 and CDR2: MNHEY and SVGAGI. The V end was cut by 6 bases, the J end by 9 bases, with 18 bases between. The CDR3 totals 15 residues. The DNA for the CDR3 is TGTGCCAGCAGACCTGGTGGCAGGGGAGTTTCACCCCTCCACTTT. It is translated as CASRPGGRGVSPLHF.

The V gene is TRBV5-6, the J gene TRBJ1-1; D is unclear. CDR3 size: 13 residues. The V gene lost 3 bases and the J gene lost 7 bases, with 13 bases spanning the gap. Germline CDR1 reads SGHDT; CDR2 reads YYEEEE. In DNA, the CDR3 is TGTGCCAGCAGCTCCCCCCATAGAAATGAAGCTTTCTTT. Translation gives CASSSPHRNEAFF.

The chain joins TRBV5-4 to TRBJ2-1, with a tentative D call TRBD1 (5 bases). From germline, CDR1 is SGHNT and CDR2 YYREEE (reference sequence). V was trimmed by 10 bases and J by 6 bases, leaving 11 bases between them. This CDR3 is built from 11 residues. The DNA of the CDR3 is TGTGCCGCAGCAACAGGCAATGAGCAGTTCTTC. It encodes CAAATGNEQFF.

This clone was recorded once. One end of the junction varies from germline; a read error may be responsible. The chain links TRBV7-6 to TRBJ1-1; the match to TRBD1 covers 8 bases. Germline V CDR1 and CDR2: SGHVS, FNYEAQ. CDR3 length equals 12 residues. The CDR3 sequence is CASSPTGGLPYF. For the CDR3, the DNA is TGTGCCAGCAGCCCCACAGGGGGGCTCCCCTACTTT.

The chain is built from TRBV5-3 and TRBJ2-7, with D hard to call. TRBV5-3 is placed among ORFs of uncertain function. V was trimmed by 2 bases and J by 2 bases, leaving 17 bases between them. The CDR3 is 16 residues long. The CDR3 sequence: CARSFSLCEPTYEQYF. The CDR3 DNA sequence: TGTGCCAGAAGCTTCAGTCTGTGCGAACCGACCTACGAGCAGTACTTC.

The V gene is TRBV7-2, the J gene TRBJ2-5; 7 bases line up with TRBD1. This CDR3 contains 15 residues. The ends lost 7 bases at V and 5 bases at J; junction bases unmatched: 13. Germline CDR1 and CDR2: SGHTA and FQGNSA. In DNA, the CDR3 is TGTGCCAGCAAACCCGTCAGGGGGTCGGCGGAGACCCAGTACTTC. Translating it yields CASKPVRGSAETQYF. Full variable domain (missing parts from reference TRBV7-2 and TRBJ2-5): GAGVSQSPSNKVTEKGKDVELRCDPISGHTALYWYRQSLGQGLEFLIYFQGNSAPDKSGLPSDRFSAERTGGSVSTLTIQRTQQEDSAVYLCASKPVRGSAETQYFGPGTRLLVL.

This chain joins TRBV15 and TRBJ2-1, with D perhaps matching TRBD1 or TRBD2 (5 bases each). Germline assignment: CDR1 LNHNV and CDR2 YYDKDF (reference sequence). CDR3 size: 14 residues. V lost 6 bases, J lost 2 bases, and 11 bases lay in between. CDR3 protein: CATRGTSPYNEQFF. The DNA of the CDR3 is TGTGCCACCAGGGGGACGTCTCCCTACAATGAGCAGTTCTTC.

As for this clone: The sample carries other DNA sequences with the same CDR3. The rearrangement links TRBV7-6 to TRBJ2-3; D possibly corresponds to TRBD1 (5 bases). V lost 0 bases and J 1 base, leaving 5 bases between the germline ends. The germline CDR1 and CDR2 sequences are SGHVS and FNYEAQ. The CDR3 contains 14 residues. CDR3 in DNA: TGTGCCAGCAGCTTAGCAGGGGGCACAGATACGCAGTATTTT. Translating gives CASSLAGGTDTQYF.

The V and J genes are TRBV5-1 and TRBJ1-1; 10 bases align to TRBD1. The length of the CDR3 is 20 residues. The junction had 14 bases not matched to a gene; V was cut back by 0 bases and J by 0 bases. Germline V CDR1 and CDR2: SGHRS, YFSETQ. The CDR3 DNA reads TGCGCCAGCAGCTTGGACGCCTTGGACAGGGGGGGACGAATGAACACTGAAGCTTTCTTT. Protein: CASSLDALDRGGRMNTEAFF.

This clone was found a few times. This chain links TRBV7-2 with TRBJ2-1; 10 nucleotides agree with TRBD2. The CDR3 consists of 13 residues. V dropped 9 bases and J dropped 8; count of bases not matched to a gene: 7. The germline CDR1 and CDR2 sequences are SGHTA and FQGNSA. CDR3 bases: TGTGCCAGTCGGGCTAGCGGGGGTTATGAGCAGTTCTTC. Its translation is CASRASGGYEQFF. The full variable domain, completed using reference TRBV7-2 and TRBJ2-1, is GAGVSQSPSNKVTEKGKDVELRCDPISGHTALYWYRQSLGQGLEFLIYFQGNSAPDKSGLPSDRFSAERTGGSVSTLTIQRTQQEDSAVYLCASRASGGYEQFFGPGTRLTVL.

V usage is TRBV5-1 and J usage is TRBJ2-5, with 7 bases lining up with TRBD1. V was pared by 0 bases and J by 4 bases, with 6 bases of the junction left unmatched. This CDR3 comprises 15 residues. Germline CDR1 reads SGHRS; CDR2 reads YFSETQ. The CDR3: CASSLAGTVPETQYF. The CDR3 region has the DNA TGCGCCAGCAGCTTGGCCGGGACAGTTCCAGAGACCCAGTACTTC.